This entry describes one T cell receptor beta chain. Its antigen is currently unknown. Trimming cost V 4 bases and J 3 bases; bases outside gene matches: 9. The germline V gene encodes CDR1 SGHRS and CDR2 YFSETQ. CDR3 size: 16 residues. These data are taken from a study of graft-versus-host responses after intestinal transplantation. Whole-study context: Recipients received multivisceral, liver-intestinal, or isolated intestinal transplants. Every recipient underwent anti-thymocyte globulin induction, then tacrolimus and steroids for roughly three years.

TCRdb keeps only in-frame clones here, not all; method: immunoSEQ multiplex PCR. The sample lists tens of thousands of clones, roughly 93% occurring once. The chain carries TRBV5-1 and TRBJ2-7; TRBD1 matches 11 bases. Sequencing was performed on unstimulated CD8+ T cells sorted from spleen or lymph node cells, taken before transplant. This TCR derives from a human donor who was the organ donor for an intestinal transplant. CDR3 in DNA: TGCGCCAGCAGCACGGGGACAGGGGGAATCGACTACGAGCAGTACTTC. It is translated as CASSTGTGGIDYEQYF.